The present T cell receptor beta chain was sequenced within a study of T-cell reconstitution after alpha-beta-depleted transplantation in children. TCRbeta library construction was performed incorporating unique molecular identifiers. TCRdb reanalysed the PCR reads using MiXCR and keeps one entry per CDR3 protein. The sample has 500,000 or so distinct CDR3 sequences; 10% to 12% are singletons. This clonotype was picked up a small number of times. The sample was PBMCs, mostly from graft donor cells, taken 180 days after TCRalphabeta/CD19-depleted stem cell transplant. The clonotype was recovered from a female patient aged 2-9 years who had a stem cell transplant for aplastic anemia, so the T cells may come from the graft donor.

CDR3 DNA sequence: TGTGCCAGCAGACCAACTTATAGCAATCAGCCCCAGCATTTT. The encoded protein is CASRPTYSNQPQHF. The chain carries TRBV6-2 or TRBV6-3 and TRBJ1-5; no firm D call. From germline, CDR1 is MNHEY and CDR2 SVGEGT. The V gene lost 6 bases and the J gene lost 0 bases, with 9 bases spanning the gap. The CDR3 extends over 14 amino acids.